This T cell receptor beta chain stems from a study of beta chain features in type 1 diabetes. The CDR3 runs to 14 residues. With 5 bases removed from V and 3 bases from J, the gap between germline ends came to 13 bases. Germline loops: CDR1 MDHEN, CDR2 SYDVKM. Every isolated RNA sample was fully reverse transcribed, so sequencing captured expressed TCRB transcripts. Libraries were prepared by immunoSEQ multiplex PCR; TCRdb keeps only in-frame clonotypes and omits some of them. The sample lists roughly 500,000 clones; roughly 11% were seen once. The chain links TRBV28 to TRBJ1-2; tentative D call: TRBD1 (5 bases). Sequencing was carried out using naive CD4+ T cells from blood. The source of this sequence is a woman younger than 30 in good health. The CDR3 sequence: CASSPGTGHYGYTF. DNA of the CDR3: TGTGCCAGCAGTCCGGGGACCGGACACTATGGCTACACCTTC.